This T cell receptor (beta chain) was documented in a study of cytomegalovirus exposure and HLA in healthy donors. Healthy bone marrow donors supplied every sample. As concerns this clone: Its target is not known.

The CDR3 loop spans 13 amino acids. Between the trimmed V and J ends, which lost 2 bases and 2 bases, there was a span of 9 bases. Germline lookup yields CDR1 GTSNPN and CDR2 SVGIG (reference sequence). PCR involved 60 Vbeta and 13 Jbeta primers. Authors' methods: An analysis that came later counted 70 million to 100 million unique TCR beta chains, approximately 10 million shared. The data were produced by immunoSEQ multiplex PCR, yet TCRdb's version contains in-frame clones alone and is incomplete. That table furnishes V, J and clone size, whereas the DNA furnished D and trimming. The table records 65,000 to 80,000 clones, 60% to 85% of them present only once. Study results and limitations: V- and J-gene trimming of TCR beta was linked (in a later analysis) to a missense DCLRE1C variant. CMV antigen specificity was confirmed in vitro for a few CMV-associated chains.

The rearrangement uses TRBV30 and TRBJ1-2, with a possible D match to TRBD1 (6 bases). Sequencing was carried out using PBMCs. The source of this sequence is a woman in her thirties or forties in good health and CMV-seropositive. CDR3 loop: CAWSPQGNYGYTF. The DNA of the CDR3 is TGTGCCTGGAGTCCACAGGGAAACTATGGCTACACCTTC.